This T cell receptor (beta chain) was identified during a study of T cells after yellow fever vaccination. Universal primer sites and UMIs were introduced during 5'RACE template-switching synthesis of TCR cDNA. MiXCR, applied by TCRdb to the 5' RACE reads, yields one record per CDR3 protein. The sample holds approximately 300,000 distinct CDR3 sequences; 8% to 10% are singletons and the top ten take roughly 18%. Overall study results and limits: Compared with primary, the secondary response was weaker and peaked at day 5, not 15.

The CDR3 sequence is 16 residues long. Deletions cut 0 bases from V and 3 bases from J, with 11 bases between. From germline, CDR1 is MGHRA and CDR2 YSYEKL. This clonotype was counted ten times or more. The antigen is undetermined. V gene TRBV4-1 combines with J gene TRBJ2-2; D ambiguous. The source is a man between 18 and 35 years old who received the YFV17D yellow fever vaccine. Here the sequenced sample was PBMCs, taken on the day of the first yellow fever vaccination. The CDR3 DNA follows: TGCGCCAGCAGCCAAGACGAGACTCCTTACACCGGGGAGCTGTTTTTT. This encodes CASSQDETPYTGELFF.